What follows is one T cell receptor (beta chain) and its context. No cognate antigen has been identified for it. No clone much larger than this one lies a single base away; base qualities are absent. One collaborating source in Seattle enrolled patients while the patients were actively infected and followed the patients over time throughout the course of disease. Each collaborating institution followed its own protocols to collect whole blood in K2EDTA tubes. For TCRbeta analysis, collaborators shipped samples as frozen whole blood, isolated PBMCs, or DNA extracted from either of those sample types. The sample is drawn from a study of blood T cell repertoires in COVID-19 (TCRdb year 2020). Notes on the research overall: Collaborator samples came from the United States, Italy and Spain and covered acute and convalescent phases of COVID-19. The material from the prospective study consisted of cDNA or gDNA derived from T cells, B-cell-depleted T cells, or PBMCs. Subjects who had been exposed to COVID-19, were actively infected with it, or had recovered from it provided the deeply sampled blood TCRbeta repertoires that made up the dataset. A freely available public database, intended as a resource for researchers studying the immune response to SARS-CoV-2, is where the repertoires were released. Samples were obtained from the ongoing ImmuneRACE study (first 160 participants) and from over a thousand subjects provided by 6 global collaborators. Nearly every sample came with metadata listing a de-identified subject ID, COVID-19 status, age in years and sex. Where HLA class I and class II types were available, the types were taken from metadata supplied by the sample provider, not from assay-based typing. Results the study describes overall, beyond this receptor: The amount of clinical and demographic metadata varied by source and participant and was provided uncurated.

The immunoSEQ Assay, a bias-controlled multiplex PCR, was used to amplify TCRbeta CDR3 regions from genomic DNA. The authors processed their data as follows. The number of nucleated cells in each sample was estimated from the amplification of reference gene primers within the assay. Sequence reads were collapsed and filtered to measure the absolute abundance of every unique TCRbeta CDR3 rearrangement. Productive Simpson clonality was computed per sample as the square root of Simpson's diversity index over productive rearrangements. TCRdb re-hosts the immuneACCESS table, in-frame sequences only. Its copies lack some clones; in the studies checked, an unresolved V gene accounts for under half of them, and the cause for the rest is not known. Clone size and V and J calls were adopted from that table, with D and trimming inferred from the DNA. This sample is represented by 75,000 to 80,000 clones; around 83% of them were singletons. The biggest ten clones account for about 10% of the sample.

In the germline V gene, CDR1 corresponds to SQVTM and CDR2 to ANQGSEA. The CDR3 sequence holds 10 residues, the cysteine and phenylalanine included. Solely the CDR3 DNA is kept, with 30 bases framed from the first base. V is reduced by 7 bases and J by 4 bases, leaving a spacing of 7 bases between them. The rearranged segments are TRBV29-1 and TRBJ2-5; TRBD1 is a weak D gene call, 5 bases matching. Sequenced sample: peripheral blood. The source of this sequence is a man in his fifties or sixties with COVID-19, enrolled during active disease. The bases read TGCAGCGGACAGCGAGAGACCCAGTACTTC. Its coded protein is CSGQRETQYF.